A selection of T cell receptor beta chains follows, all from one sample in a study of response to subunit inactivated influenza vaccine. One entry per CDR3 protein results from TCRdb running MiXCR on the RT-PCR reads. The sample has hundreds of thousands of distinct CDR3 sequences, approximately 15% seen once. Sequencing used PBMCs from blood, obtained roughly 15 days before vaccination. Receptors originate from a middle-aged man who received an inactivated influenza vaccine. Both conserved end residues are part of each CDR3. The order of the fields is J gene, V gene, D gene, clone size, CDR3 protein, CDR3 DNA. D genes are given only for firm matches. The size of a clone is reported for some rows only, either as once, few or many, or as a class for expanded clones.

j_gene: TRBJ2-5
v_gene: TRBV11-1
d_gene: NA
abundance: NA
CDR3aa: CASSVSTEETQYF
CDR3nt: TGTGCCAGCAGCGTAAGCACCGAAGAGACCCAGTACTTC

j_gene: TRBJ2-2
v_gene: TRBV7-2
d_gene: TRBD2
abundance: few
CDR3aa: CASRLSGRLGTGELFF
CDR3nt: TGTGCCAGCAGACTCAGCGGGAGGTTGGGCACCGGGGAGCTGTTTTTT

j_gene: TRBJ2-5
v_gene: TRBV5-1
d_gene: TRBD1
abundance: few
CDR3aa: CASSLVQQGAGETQYF
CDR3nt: TGCGCCAGCAGCTTGGTCCAACAGGGGGCCGGAGAGACCCAGTACTTC

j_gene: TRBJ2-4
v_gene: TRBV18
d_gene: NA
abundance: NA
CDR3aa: CASGAKENIQYF
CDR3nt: TGTGCCAGCGGGGCTAAAGAAAACATTCAGTACTTC

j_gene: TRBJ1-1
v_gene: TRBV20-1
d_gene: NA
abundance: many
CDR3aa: CSAPSYGTEAFF
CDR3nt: TGCAGTGCTCCGAGTTATGGAACTGAAGCTTTCTTT

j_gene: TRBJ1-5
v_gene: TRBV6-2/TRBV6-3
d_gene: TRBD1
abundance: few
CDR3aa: CASSSAGGYSNQPQHF
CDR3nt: TGTGCCAGCAGCTCGGCAGGGGGGTATAGCAATCAGCCCCAGCATTTT

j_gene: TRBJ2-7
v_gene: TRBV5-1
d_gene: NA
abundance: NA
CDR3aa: CASSFDSRQAYEQYF
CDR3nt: TGCGCCAGCAGCTTCGATTCCCGTCAGGCCTACGAGCAGTACTTC

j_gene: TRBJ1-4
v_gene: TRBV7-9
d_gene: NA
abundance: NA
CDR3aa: CASQDPKDEKLFF
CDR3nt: TGTGCCAGCCAGGATCCGAAGGATGAAAAACTGTTTTTT

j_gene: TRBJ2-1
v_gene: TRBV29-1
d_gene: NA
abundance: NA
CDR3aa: CSVGGSNEQFF
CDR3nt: TGCAGCGTTGGCGGGTCCAATGAGCAGTTCTTC

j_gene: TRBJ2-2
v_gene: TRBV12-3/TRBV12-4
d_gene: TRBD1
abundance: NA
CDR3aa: CASMGAEGQLNTGELFF
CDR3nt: TGTGCCAGCATGGGGGCTGAGGGACAGCTTAACACCGGGGAGCTGTTTTTT

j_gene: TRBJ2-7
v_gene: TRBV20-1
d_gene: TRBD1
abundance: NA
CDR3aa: CSAPKGAGYEQYF
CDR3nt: TGCAGTGCTCCCAAGGGGGCGGGCTACGAGCAGTACTTC

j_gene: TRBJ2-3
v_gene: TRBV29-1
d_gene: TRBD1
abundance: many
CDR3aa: CSVSILLGTASDTQYF
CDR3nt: TGCAGCGTCTCGATTCTATTAGGGACAGCCTCAGATACGCAGTATTTT

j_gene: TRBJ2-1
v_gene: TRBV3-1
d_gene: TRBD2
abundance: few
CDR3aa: CASSHRMAGVSNEQFF
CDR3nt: TGTGCCAGCAGCCACCGCATGGCGGGGGTCAGCAATGAGCAGTTCTTC

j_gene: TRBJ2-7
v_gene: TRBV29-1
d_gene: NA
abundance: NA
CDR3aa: CSVEDSLAPYEQYF
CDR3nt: TGCAGCGTTGAAGATAGTTTAGCTCCCTACGAGCAGTACTTC

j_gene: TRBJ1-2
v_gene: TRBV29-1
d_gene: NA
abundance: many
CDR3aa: CSVGRAYGYTF
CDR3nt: TGCAGCGTAGGACGGGCCTATGGCTACACCTTC

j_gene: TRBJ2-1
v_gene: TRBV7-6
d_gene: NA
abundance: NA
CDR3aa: CASSPDYGFYNEQFF
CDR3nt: TGTGCCAGCAGCCCTGATTACGGGTTCTACAATGAGCAGTTCTTC

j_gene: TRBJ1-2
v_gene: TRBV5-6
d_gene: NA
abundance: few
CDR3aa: CASNPVHEGVYGYTF
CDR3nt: TGTGCCAGCAACCCCGTACACGAGGGGGTGTATGGCTACACCTTC

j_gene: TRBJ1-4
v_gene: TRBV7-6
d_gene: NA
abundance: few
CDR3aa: CASSPRQANEKLFF
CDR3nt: TGTGCCAGCAGCCCGCGACAGGCTAATGAAAAACTGTTTTTT

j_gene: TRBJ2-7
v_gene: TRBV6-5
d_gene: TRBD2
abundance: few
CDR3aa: CASSSPPGVAGVAYEQYF
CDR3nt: TGTGCCAGCAGTTCCCCCCCCGGAGTAGCGGGAGTTGCCTACGAGCAGTACTTC

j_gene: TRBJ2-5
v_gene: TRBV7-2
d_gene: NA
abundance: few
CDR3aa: CASSHGQETQYF
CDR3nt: TGTGCCAGCAGTCATGGGCAAGAGACCCAGTACTTC

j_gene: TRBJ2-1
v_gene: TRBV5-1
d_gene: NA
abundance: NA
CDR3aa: CASRAGTGYNEQFF
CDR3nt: TGCGCCAGCAGGGCCGGGACTGGCTACAATGAGCAGTTCTTC

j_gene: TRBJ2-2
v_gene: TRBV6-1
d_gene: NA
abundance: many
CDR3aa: CASTGGHGGELFF
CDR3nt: TGTGCCAGCACGGGGGGCCATGGAGGGGAGCTGTTTTTT

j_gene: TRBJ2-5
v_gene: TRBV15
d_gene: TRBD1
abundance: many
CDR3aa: CATSVTDRAQETQYF
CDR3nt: TGTGCCACCAGCGTGACGGACAGGGCCCAAGAGACCCAGTACTTC

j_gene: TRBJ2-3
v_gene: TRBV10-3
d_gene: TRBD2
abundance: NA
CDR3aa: CAISLFPSGGSTDTQYF
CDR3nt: TGTGCCATCAGCCTTTTCCCTAGCGGGGGAAGCACAGATACGCAGTATTTT

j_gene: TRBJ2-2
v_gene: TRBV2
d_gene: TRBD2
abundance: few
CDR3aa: CASSERLAGLTGELFF
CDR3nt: TGTGCCAGCAGTGAAAGGCTAGCGGGGCTAACCGGGGAGCTGTTTTTT

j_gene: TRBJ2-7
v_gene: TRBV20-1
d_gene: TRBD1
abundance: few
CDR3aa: CSASWDRGHEQYF
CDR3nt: TGCAGTGCTAGTTGGGACAGGGGGCACGAGCAGTACTTC

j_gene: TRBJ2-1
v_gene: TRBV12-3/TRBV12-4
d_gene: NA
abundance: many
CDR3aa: CASRADYNEQFF
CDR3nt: TGCGCCAGCAGGGCGGATTACAATGAGCAGTTCTTC

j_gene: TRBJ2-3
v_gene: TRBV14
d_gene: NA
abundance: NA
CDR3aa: CASSQRLDHTDTQYF
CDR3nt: TGTGCCAGCAGCCAACGTCTGGACCACACAGATACGCAGTATTTT

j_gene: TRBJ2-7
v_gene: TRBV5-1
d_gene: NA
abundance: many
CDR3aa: CASSFGRNYEQYF
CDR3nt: TGCGCCAGCAGCTTCGGCAGAAACTACGAGCAGTACTTC

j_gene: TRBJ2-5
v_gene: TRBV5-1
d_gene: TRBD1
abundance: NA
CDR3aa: CASSLSPTGQETQYF
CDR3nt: TGCGCCAGCAGCTTGTCCCCGACAGGGCAAGAGACCCAGTACTTC

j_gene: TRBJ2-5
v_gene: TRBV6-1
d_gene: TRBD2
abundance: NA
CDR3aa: CASTRRGGPGTQYF
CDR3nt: TGTGCCAGCACCCGACGGGGGGGCCCTGGGACCCAGTACTTC

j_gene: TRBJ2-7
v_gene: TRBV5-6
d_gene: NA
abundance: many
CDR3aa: CASERRDGHYEQYF
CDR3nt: TGTGCCAGCGAAAGGAGGGACGGGCACTACGAGCAGTACTTC

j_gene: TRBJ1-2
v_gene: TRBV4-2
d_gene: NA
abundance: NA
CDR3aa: CASSPRGGIYGYTF
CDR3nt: TGTGCCAGCAGCCCTCGAGGGGGGATCTATGGCTACACCTTC

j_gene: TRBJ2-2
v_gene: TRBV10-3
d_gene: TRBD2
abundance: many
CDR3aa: CAISEPKGLAGMNTGELFF
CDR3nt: TGTGCCATCAGTGAGCCGAAGGGACTAGCGGGGATGAACACCGGGGAGCTGTTTTTT

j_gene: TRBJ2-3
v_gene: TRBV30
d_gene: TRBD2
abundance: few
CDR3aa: CALRRGADTQYF
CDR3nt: TGTGCCCTACGGCGGGGGGCAGATACGCAGTATTTT

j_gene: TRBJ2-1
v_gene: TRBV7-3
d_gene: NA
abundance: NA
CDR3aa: CASSASYYNEQFF
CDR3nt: TGTGCCAGCAGCGCCTCTTACTACAATGAGCAGTTCTTC

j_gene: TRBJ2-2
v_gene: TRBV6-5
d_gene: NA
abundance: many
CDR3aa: CASSYSRNTGELFF
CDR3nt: TGTGCCAGCAGTTACTCAAGGAACACCGGGGAGCTGTTTTTT

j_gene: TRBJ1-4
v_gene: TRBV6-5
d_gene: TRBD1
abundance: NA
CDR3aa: CASSYLQGTGAYEKLFF
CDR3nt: TGTGCCAGCAGTTACCTTCAAGGGACAGGAGCATATGAAAAACTGTTTTTT

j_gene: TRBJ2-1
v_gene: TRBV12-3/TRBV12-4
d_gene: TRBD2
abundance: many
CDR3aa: CASSPLAGGNEQFF
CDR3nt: TGTGCCAGCAGTCCTCTAGCGGGGGGAAATGAGCAGTTCTTC

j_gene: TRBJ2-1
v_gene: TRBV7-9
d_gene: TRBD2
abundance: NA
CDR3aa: CASSRTSGANEQFF
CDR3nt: TGTGCCAGCAGTCGGACTAGCGGGGCCAATGAGCAGTTCTTC

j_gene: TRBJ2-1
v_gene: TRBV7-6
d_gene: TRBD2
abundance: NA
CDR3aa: CASSLESTAGGHNEQFF
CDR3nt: TGTGCCAGCAGCTTAGAGAGTACGGCGGGGGGCCACAATGAGCAGTTCTTC

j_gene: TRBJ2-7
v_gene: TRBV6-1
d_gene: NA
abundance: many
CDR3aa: CASSELPYEQYF
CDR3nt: TGTGCCAGCAGTGAACTCCCCTACGAGCAGTACTTC

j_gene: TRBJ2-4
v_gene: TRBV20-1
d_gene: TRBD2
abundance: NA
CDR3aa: CSASPAGGGKNIQYF
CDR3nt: TGCAGTGCTAGTCCAGCGGGGGGAGGAAAAAACATTCAGTACTTC

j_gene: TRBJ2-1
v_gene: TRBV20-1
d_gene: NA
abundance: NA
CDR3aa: CSARDGGSSLSDEQFF
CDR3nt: TGCAGTGCTAGAGATGGGGGTTCCAGCCTCTCGGATGAGCAGTTCTTC

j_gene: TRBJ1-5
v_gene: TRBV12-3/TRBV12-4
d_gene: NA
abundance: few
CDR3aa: CASSFFVSVGPGQPQHF
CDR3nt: TGTGCCAGCAGTTTTTTCGTTTCAGTAGGGCCTGGTCAGCCCCAGCATTTT

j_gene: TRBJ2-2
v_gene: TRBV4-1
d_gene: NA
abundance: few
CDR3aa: CASSQDRVAGELFF
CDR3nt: TGCGCCAGCAGCCAAGATCGAGTGGCCGGGGAGCTGTTTTTT

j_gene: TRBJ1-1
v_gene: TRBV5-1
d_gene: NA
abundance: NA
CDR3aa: CASSLERIGTEAFF
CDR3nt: TGCGCCAGCAGCTTGGAAAGGATCGGCACTGAAGCTTTCTTT

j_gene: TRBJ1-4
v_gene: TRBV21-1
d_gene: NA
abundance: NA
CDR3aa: CASSKIETGRIATNEKLFF
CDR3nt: TGTGCCAGCAGCAAAATTGAGACAGGGAGAATCGCAACTAATGAAAAACTGTTTTTT

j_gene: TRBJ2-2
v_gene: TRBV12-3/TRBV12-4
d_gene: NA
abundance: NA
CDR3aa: CASKFRASKNTGELFF
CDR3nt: TGTGCCAGCAAATTTAGGGCTAGCAAAAACACCGGGGAGCTGTTTTTT

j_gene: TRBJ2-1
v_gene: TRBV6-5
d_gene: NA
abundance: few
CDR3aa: CASSYGWGNEQFF
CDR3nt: TGTGCCAGCAGTTACGGTTGGGGCAATGAGCAGTTCTTC